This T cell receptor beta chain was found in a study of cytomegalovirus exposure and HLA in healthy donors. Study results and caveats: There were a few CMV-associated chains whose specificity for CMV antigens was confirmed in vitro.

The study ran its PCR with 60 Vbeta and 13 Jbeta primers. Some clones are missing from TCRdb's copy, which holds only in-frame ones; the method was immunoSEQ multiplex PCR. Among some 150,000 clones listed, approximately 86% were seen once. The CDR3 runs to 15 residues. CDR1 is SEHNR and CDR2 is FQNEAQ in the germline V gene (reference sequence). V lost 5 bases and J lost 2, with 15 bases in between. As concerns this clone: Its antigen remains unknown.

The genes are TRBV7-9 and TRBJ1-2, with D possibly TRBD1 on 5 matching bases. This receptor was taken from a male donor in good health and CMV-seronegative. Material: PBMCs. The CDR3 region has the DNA TGTGCCAGCAGCCCCCATCCAGGGCCCAACTATGGCTACACCTTC. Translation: CASSPHPGPNYGYTF.